This paragraph reports one T cell receptor beta chain. Using its own MiXCR run on the 5' RACE reads, TCRdb lists one record per CDR3 protein. The sample consists of over 500,000 distinct CDR3 sequences, 15% to 20% of them appearing once. Germline CDR1 and CDR2: SQVTM and ANQGSEA. The CDR3 has 12 amino acids. V shed 5 bases and J shed 2 bases, with 10 bases lying between them. The sample is drawn from a study of T-cell memory formation after mild COVID-19. This receptor was obtained from an adult woman who had mild COVID-19 (a few samples of this study predate the infection). Cell type and time point are not known. The specimen sequenced was PBMCs or a T cell subset sorted from them (not recorded which). This chain connects TRBV29-1 to TRBJ2-7; the D is unclear. The chain's CDR3 is CSVSGLAYEQYF. CDR3 DNA: TGCAGCGTTAGTGGGTTAGCCTACGAGCAGTACTTC.